Listed below are T cell receptor beta chains from one sample, sequenced in a study of T cell responses to AZD1222 COVID-19 vaccine. Clones were sequenced by immunoSEQ multiplex PCR, and TCRdb holds only the in-frame ones, with some missing. The table includes tens of thousands of clones, 70% to 90% detected once. This specimen consisted of peripheral blood, obtained 28 days after the second AZD1222 dose. The receptors stem from an adult who received the AZD1222 COVID-19 vaccine. Both conserved end residues are part of each CDR3. D genes are given only for firm matches. Clone size is not always given. Where it is, it says once, few, many or a class for expanded clones.

NA	TRBV7-9	TRBD1	TRBJ1-1	TGTGCCAGCAGCCCTACCGGACAGGTAAACACTGAAGCTTTCTTT	CASSPTGQVNTEAFF
NA	TRBV5-1	TRBD1	TRBJ2-7	TGCGCCAGCAGCTTGGTGCCGGGACAGGGTTTCGAGCAGTACTTC	CASSLVPGQGFEQYF
NA	TRBV13	TRBD2	TRBJ2-3	TGTGCCAGCGGTACACGGCTAGCGGGGGTCGATACGCAGTATTTT	CASGTRLAGVDTQYF
NA	TRBV18	NA	TRBJ1-1	TGTGCCAGCTCACCCCAATTCGACATTGGCACTGAAGCTTTCTTT	CASSPQFDIGTEAFF
NA	TRBV5-6	TRBD2	TRBJ2-3	TGTGCCAGCAGCTTACGACGACTAGCGGGGCAACCTAGCACAGATACGCAGTATTTT	CASSLRRLAGQPSTDTQYF
NA	TRBV2	NA	TRBJ1-6	TGTGCCAGCAGTGAAGGGTCACTCCCTAATTCACCCCTCCACTTT	CASSEGSLPNSPLHF
NA	TRBV7-9	TRBD1	TRBJ2-7	TGTGCCAGCAGCTTAGTGATGGACAGGAGCTCCTACGAGCAGTACTTC	CASSLVMDRSSYEQYF
NA	TRBV19	NA	TRBJ1-1	TGTGCCAGTAGTCCTGATGACCGTTTACGAGCTTTCTTT	CASSPDDRLRAFF
NA	TRBV30	TRBD1	TRBJ1-2	TGTGCCGGGACAGGACGCTACTATGGCTACACCTTC	CAGTGRYYGYTF
NA	TRBV24-1	NA	TRBJ2-7	TGTGCCACCAGTGGGGCAGGGGGGACTGACGAGCAGTACTTC	CATSGAGGTDEQYF
few	TRBV9	NA	TRBJ2-7	TGTGCCAGCAGCGTAGAGTTTAGCGCCTACGAGCAGTACTTC	CASSVEFSAYEQYF
NA	TRBV19	NA	TRBJ1-2	TGTGCCAGTAGTCCAAGGACGGAATCGGATGGCTACACCTTC	CASSPRTESDGYTF
many	TRBV5-1	NA	TRBJ1-2	TGCGCCAGCAGCTTGGGACAGTATACCATCTATGGCTACACCTTC	CASSLGQYTIYGYTF
NA	TRBV14	NA	TRBJ1-4	TGTGCCAGCAGCCAAATCCGACGGGCAACTAATGAAAAACTGTTTTTT	CASSQIRRATNEKLFF
few	TRBV21-1	NA	TRBJ2-3	TGTGCCAGCAGCAAAGGAGGGCCGGATACGCAGTATTTT	CASSKGGPDTQYF
NA	TRBV25-1	TRBD2	TRBJ2-7	TGTGCCAGCAGTGGGGGGGGAACGCGCGAGCAGTACTTC	CASSGGGTREQYF
NA	TRBV5-4	TRBD2	TRBJ2-1	TGTGCCAGCAGCTCCGGGACTATCTACAATGAGCAGTTCTTC	CASSSGTIYNEQFF
once	TRBV6-1	TRBD1	TRBJ1-6	TGTGCCAGCAGTGACACCGGACAGGGGGATAATTCACCCCTCCACTTT	CASSDTGQGDNSPLHF
NA	TRBV11-2	NA	TRBJ2-7	TGTGCCAGCAGCTTAGGCGGGTTCGAGCAGTACTTC	CASSLGGFEQYF
few	TRBV5-1	NA	TRBJ1-6	TGCGCCAGCAGCGTGGAGGGAAATAATTCACCCCTCCACTTT	CASSVEGNNSPLHF
NA	TRBV10-1	NA	TRBJ1-2	TGCGCCGGCAGGGCAGGGAACTATGGCTACACCTTC	CAGRAGNYGYTF
NA	TRBV5-5	NA	TRBJ2-7	TGTGCCAGCTGCCGGGGACTGAGCTCCTACGAGCAGTACTTC	CASCRGLSSYEQYF
once	TRBV5-8	NA	TRBJ2-2	TGTGCCAGCAGCTTGGGAAACGGGGAGCTGTTTTTT	CASSLGNGELFF
NA	TRBV7-2	NA	TRBJ2-4	TGTGCCAGCAGCTTAGCGGTGCGCGGAAACATTCAGTACTTC	CASSLAVRGNIQYF
NA	TRBV30	NA	TRBJ1-5	TGTGCCTGGAGTTGGCGGGGAACTCAGCCCCAGCATTTT	CAWSWRGTQPQHF
few	TRBV7-3	NA	TRBJ1-5	TGTGCCAGCAGCCCTCGGGGGGGGCAGCCCCAGCATTTT	CASSPRGGQPQHF
NA	TRBV11-2	NA	TRBJ2-2	TGTGCCAGCAGCATACTGACGGGGCGAGACACCGGGGAGCTGTTTTTT	CASSILTGRDTGELFF
NA	TRBV27	NA	TRBJ1-1	TGTGCCAGCAGTTTATTGGTGGGACCTAGGAACACTGAAGCTTTCTTT	CASSLLVGPRNTEAFF
NA	TRBV27	TRBD2	TRBJ2-1	TGTGCCAGCAGTCCGCTAGCTGGCGGGAGGGCCAGGTATGAGCAGTTCTTC	CASSPLAGGRARYEQFF
NA	TRBV28	NA	TRBJ1-3	TGTGCCAGCAGTCCCCAAGCGGTAATTGGAAACACCATATATTTT	CASSPQAVIGNTIYF
once	TRBV7-2	TRBD1	TRBJ1-2	TGTGCCAGCAGCCAGCAGACAGGGCGGACTATGGGTGGCTACACCTTC	CASSQQTGRTMGGYTF
once	TRBV29-1	TRBD1	TRBJ1-1	TGCAGCGCTTCAGGACAGGGGAACACTGAAGCTTTCTTT	CSASGQGNTEAFF
NA	TRBV30	NA	TRBJ1-1	TGTGCCTGGGCGGAAACGGACACTGAAGCTTTCTTT	CAWAETDTEAFF
once	TRBV30	NA	TRBJ1-1	TGTGCCTGGAGCCCGGGGGCCGGGACACTCGAAGCTTTCTTT	CAWSPGAGTLEAFF
NA	TRBV4-2	NA	TRBJ2-5	TGTGCCAGCAGCCAAGTAGAAAGACAACAAGAGACCCAGTACTTC	CASSQVERQQETQYF
NA	TRBV11-2	TRBD1	TRBJ1-1	TGTGCCAGCAGCCTGGGACAGGGGAACACTGAAGCTTTCTTT	CASSLGQGNTEAFF
NA	TRBV29-1	NA	TRBJ2-3	TGCAGCGTTGATACGGTACAGAAACTTAGCACAGATACGCAGTATTTT	CSVDTVQKLSTDTQYF
once	TRBV11-3	NA	TRBJ2-2	TGTGCCAGCAGCTTAGGGCTGGGGTCCGGGGAGCTGTTTTTT	CASSLGLGSGELFF
few	TRBV7-2	TRBD1	TRBJ2-7	TGTGCCAGCAGTTACGACCGCCTCAGGGGGAACGAGCAGTACTTC	CASSYDRLRGNEQYF
NA	TRBV9	TRBD2	TRBJ2-3	TGTGCCAGCAGCGTCTTCGCGGGAGAGGTAGATACGCAGTATTTT	CASSVFAGEVDTQYF
NA	TRBV11-3	NA	TRBJ2-3	TGTGCCAGCAGCTTCTCGATTTCAGATACGCAGTATTTT	CASSFSISDTQYF
once	TRBV6-1	NA	TRBJ1-4	TGTGCCAGCAGTGAGGGGGGGGGTGAAAAACTGTTTTTT	CASSEGGGEKLFF
NA	TRBV28	NA	TRBJ1-2	TGTGCCAGCATCCCCCCGGGAGCTAACTATGGCTACACCTTC	CASIPPGANYGYTF
few	TRBV5-1	NA	TRBJ2-1	TGCGCCAGCAGCTTGAGGACTCCCGACTCCTACAATGAGCAGTTCTTC	CASSLRTPDSYNEQFF
NA	TRBV9	NA	TRBJ2-5	TGTGCCAGCAGCGGGCAGGGAGCGGGAGAGACCCAGTACTTC	CASSGQGAGETQYF
NA	TRBV10-3	NA	TRBJ1-2	TGTGCCATCAGCAGGGAGCGGTATGACTATGGCTACACCTTC	CAISRERYDYGYTF
NA	TRBV6-5	NA	TRBJ2-7	TGTGCCAGCAGGCAGGCAGGTGCCATCTACGAGCAGTACTTC	CASRQAGAIYEQYF
NA	TRBV4-1	TRBD1	TRBJ1-6	TGCGCCAGCAGCCAACCAGGGACAGATAATTCACCCCTCCACTTT	CASSQPGTDNSPLHF
NA	TRBV3-1/TRBV3-2	NA	TRBJ1-4	TGTGCCAGCAGCCAAGACAGACGGTATAATGAAAAACTGTTTTTT	CASSQDRRYNEKLFF
NA	TRBV24-1	TRBD2	TRBJ2-7	TGTGCCACCAGTGATTTAAATCCGGGAGGTCATTACGAGCAGTACTTC	CATSDLNPGGHYEQYF
few	TRBV4-2	NA	TRBJ2-7	TGTGCCAGCAGCCAAGATAGCTACGAGCAGTACTTC	CASSQDSYEQYF
NA	TRBV4-2	NA	TRBJ2-5	TGTGCCAGCAGCCCTGAGCTTGGGGAGACCCAGTACTTC	CASSPELGETQYF
NA	TRBV21-1	NA	TRBJ2-7	TGTGCCAGCAGCAGAGGGGACAGTCCCCAGGATTTGATCGACGAGCAGTACTTC	CASSRGDSPQDLIDEQYF
NA	TRBV5-1	NA	TRBJ2-3	TGCGCCAGCAGCACAGGAAGCGGGAGCACAGATACGCAGTATTTT	CASSTGSGSTDTQYF
once	TRBV5-1	NA	TRBJ2-3	TGCGCCAGCAGCCCAAGGGGCAGGGCCAGCACAGATACGCAGTATTTT	CASSPRGRASTDTQYF
NA	TRBV9	NA	TRBJ2-3	TGTGCCAGCAGCGTAGGCTCGGGACAATACACAGATACGCAGTATTTT	CASSVGSGQYTDTQYF
NA	TRBV7-9	NA	TRBJ1-5	TGTGCCAGCAGCTCACGGGCCGACGATCAGCCCCAGCATTTT	CASSSRADDQPQHF
NA	TRBV18	NA	TRBJ2-2	TGTGCCAGCTCACAAGCTGGGACCGGGGAGCTGTTTTTT	CASSQAGTGELFF
NA	TRBV6-2/TRBV6-3	NA	TRBJ1-1	TGTGCCAGCAGTTACTCGGGGGGGGCTAGTGAAGCTTTCTTT	CASSYSGGASEAFF
NA	TRBV19	TRBD1	TRBJ2-7	TGTGCCAGTAGTACCCAGGACAGGGATTCCTACGAGCAGTACTTC	CASSTQDRDSYEQYF